The following is a TCR beta chain sequence with its context. Its antigen is unidentified. Use of 60 Vbeta and 13 Jbeta primers characterized the PCR. Only in-frame clones appear in the TCRdb table, and some are missing; sequencing was by immunoSEQ multiplex PCR. In the table there are 100,000 to 150,000 clones, around four fifths of which are singletons. This specimen comes from a study of cytomegalovirus exposure and HLA in healthy donors. The study's findings and limits: A later analysis by the authors found several of the most significant clusters apparently linked to common viral pathogens.

Germline loops: CDR1 GTSNPN, CDR2 SVGIG (reference sequence). V dropped 0 bases and J dropped 2; count of bases not matched to a gene: 19. The CDR3 runs 20 residues. Sequencing was carried out using PBMCs. The clonotype comes from a boy between 5 and 17 years old in good health and CMV-seronegative. This chain connects TRBV30 to TRBJ2-3; TRBD2 matches at 8 bases. This CDR3 is CAWSVRGGAYLADSTDTQYF. CDR3 bases: TGTGCCTGGAGTGTACGGGGGGGGGCGTACCTAGCGGATTCCACAGATACGCAGTATTTT.